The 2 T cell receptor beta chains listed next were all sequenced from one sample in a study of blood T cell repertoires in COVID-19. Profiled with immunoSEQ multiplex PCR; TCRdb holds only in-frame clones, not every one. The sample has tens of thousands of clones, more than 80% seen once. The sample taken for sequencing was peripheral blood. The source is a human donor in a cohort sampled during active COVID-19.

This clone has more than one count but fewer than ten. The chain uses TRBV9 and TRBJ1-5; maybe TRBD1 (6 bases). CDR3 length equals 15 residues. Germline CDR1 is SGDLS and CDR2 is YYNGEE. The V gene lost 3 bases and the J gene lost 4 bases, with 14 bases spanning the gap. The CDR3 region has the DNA TGTGCCAGCAGCGAGGGGACAAGCCTAAATCAGCCCCAGCATTTT. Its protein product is CASSEGTSLNQPQHF.

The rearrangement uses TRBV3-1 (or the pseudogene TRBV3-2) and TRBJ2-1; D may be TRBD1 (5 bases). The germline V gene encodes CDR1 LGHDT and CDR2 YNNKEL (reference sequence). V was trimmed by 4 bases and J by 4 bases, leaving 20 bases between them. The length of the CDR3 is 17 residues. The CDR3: CASSPKGLSGNYNEQFF. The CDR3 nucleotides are TGTGCCAGCAGCCCCAAGGGATTATCAGGGAATTACAATGAGCAGTTCTTC.